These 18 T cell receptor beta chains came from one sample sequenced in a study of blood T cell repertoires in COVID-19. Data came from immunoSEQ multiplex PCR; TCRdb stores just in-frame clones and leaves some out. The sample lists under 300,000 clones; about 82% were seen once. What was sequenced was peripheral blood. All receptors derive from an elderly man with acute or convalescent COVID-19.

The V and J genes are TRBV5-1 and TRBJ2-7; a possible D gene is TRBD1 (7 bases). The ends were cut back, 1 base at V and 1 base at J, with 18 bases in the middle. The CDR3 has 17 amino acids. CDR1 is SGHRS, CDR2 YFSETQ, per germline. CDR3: CASSLSAGGPNSYEQYF. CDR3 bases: TGCGCCAGCAGCTTGTCGGCAGGGGGGCCGAATTCCTACGAGCAGTACTTC.

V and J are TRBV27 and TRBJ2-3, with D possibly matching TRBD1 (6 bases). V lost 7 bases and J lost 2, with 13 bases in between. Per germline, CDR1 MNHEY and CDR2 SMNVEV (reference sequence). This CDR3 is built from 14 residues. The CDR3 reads CASKGTLLTDTQYF. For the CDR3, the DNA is TGTGCCAGCAAAGGGACACTACTCACAGATACGCAGTATTTT.

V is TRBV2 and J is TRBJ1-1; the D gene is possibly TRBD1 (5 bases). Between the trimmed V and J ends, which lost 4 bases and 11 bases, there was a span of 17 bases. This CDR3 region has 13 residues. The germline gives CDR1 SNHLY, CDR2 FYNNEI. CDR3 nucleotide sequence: TGTGCCAGCAGTGTCCGGGGGGGGAGAGGCGCTTTCTTT. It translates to CASSVRGGRGAFF.

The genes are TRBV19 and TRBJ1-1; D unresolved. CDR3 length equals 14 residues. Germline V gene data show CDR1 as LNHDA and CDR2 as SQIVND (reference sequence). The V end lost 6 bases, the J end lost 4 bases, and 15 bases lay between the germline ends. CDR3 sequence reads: CASSPQLSGTEAFF. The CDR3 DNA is TGTGCCAGTAGCCCCCAGCTGTCGGGCACTGAAGCTTTCTTT.

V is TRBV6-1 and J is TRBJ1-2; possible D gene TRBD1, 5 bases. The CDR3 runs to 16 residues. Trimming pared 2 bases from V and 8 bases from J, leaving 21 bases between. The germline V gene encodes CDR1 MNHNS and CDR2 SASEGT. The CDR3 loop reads CASSEISVREEVGYTF. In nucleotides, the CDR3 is TGTGCCAGCAGTGAAATTTCGGTCAGGGAGGAGGTGGGCTACACCTTC.

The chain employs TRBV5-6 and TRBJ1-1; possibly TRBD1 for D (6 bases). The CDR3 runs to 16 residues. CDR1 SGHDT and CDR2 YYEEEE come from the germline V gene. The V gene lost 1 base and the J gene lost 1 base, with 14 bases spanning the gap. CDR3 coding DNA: TGTGCCAGCAGCTTGCGAGGGGGTGGCGGGAACACTGAAGCTTTCTTT. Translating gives CASSLRGGGGNTEAFF.

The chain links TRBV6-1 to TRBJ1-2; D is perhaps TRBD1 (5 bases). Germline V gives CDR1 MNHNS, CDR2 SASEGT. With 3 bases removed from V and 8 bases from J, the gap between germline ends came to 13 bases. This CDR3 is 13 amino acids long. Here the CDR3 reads CASSDGTGGGYTF. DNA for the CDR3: TGTGCCAGCAGTGATGGGACTGGCGGAGGCTACACCTTC.

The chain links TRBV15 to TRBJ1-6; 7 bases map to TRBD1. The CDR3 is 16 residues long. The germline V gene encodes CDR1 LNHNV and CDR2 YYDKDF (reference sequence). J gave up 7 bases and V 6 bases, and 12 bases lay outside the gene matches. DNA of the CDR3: TGTGCCACCAGGAGACAGGGAGCGGGGAACAATTCACCCCTCCACTTT. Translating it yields CATRRQGAGNNSPLHF.

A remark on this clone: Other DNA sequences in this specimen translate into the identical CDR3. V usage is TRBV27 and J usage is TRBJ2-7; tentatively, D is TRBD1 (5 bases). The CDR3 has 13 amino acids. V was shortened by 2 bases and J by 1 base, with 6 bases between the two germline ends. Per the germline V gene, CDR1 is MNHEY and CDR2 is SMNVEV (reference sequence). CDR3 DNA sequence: TGTGCCAGCAGTTTACAGGGTTCCTACGAGCAGTACTTC. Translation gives CASSLQGSYEQYF.

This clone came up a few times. CDR3 in amino acids: CASSQGQGYGYTF. The CDR3 coding sequence is TGTGCCAGCAGCCAAGGACAGGGGTATGGCTACACCTTC. This chain uses TRBV4-2 with TRBJ1-2, with TRBD1 matching 8 bases. CDR1 is LGHNA, CDR2 YNFKEQ, per germline. The CDR3 is 13 residues long. With V trimmed by 1 base and J by 5 bases, 0 bases remained unmatched.

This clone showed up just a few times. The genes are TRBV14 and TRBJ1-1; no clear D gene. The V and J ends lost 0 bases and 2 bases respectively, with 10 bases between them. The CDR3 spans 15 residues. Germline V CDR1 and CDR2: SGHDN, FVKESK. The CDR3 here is CASSQDRPDNTEAFF. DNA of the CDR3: TGTGCCAGCAGCCAAGATCGCCCAGATAACACTGAAGCTTTCTTT.

The CDR3 DNA is TGTGCCATCAGTGCGAGCGCAGGGGGCGGAACCGGGGAGCTGTTTTTT. This translates into CAISASAGGGTGELFF. The rearrangement links TRBV10-3 to TRBJ2-2; the match to TRBD1 covers 8 bases. The germline gives CDR1 ENHRY, CDR2 SYGVKD. The CDR3 totals 16 residues. V dropped 4 bases and J dropped 5; count of bases not matched to a gene: 9.

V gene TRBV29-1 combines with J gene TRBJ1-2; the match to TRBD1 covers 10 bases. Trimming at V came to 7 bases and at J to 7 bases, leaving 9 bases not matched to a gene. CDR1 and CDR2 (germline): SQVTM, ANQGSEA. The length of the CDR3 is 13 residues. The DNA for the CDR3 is TGCAGCGCTCCGGGACAGGGGCGGGGTGGCTACACCTTC. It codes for CSAPGQGRGGYTF.

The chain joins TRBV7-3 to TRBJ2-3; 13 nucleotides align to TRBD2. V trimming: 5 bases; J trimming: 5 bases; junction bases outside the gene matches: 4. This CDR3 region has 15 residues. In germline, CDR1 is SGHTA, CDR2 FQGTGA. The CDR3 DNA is TGTGCCAGCAGCACACTAGCGGGAGGGCGAGATACGCAGTATTTT. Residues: CASSTLAGGRDTQYF.

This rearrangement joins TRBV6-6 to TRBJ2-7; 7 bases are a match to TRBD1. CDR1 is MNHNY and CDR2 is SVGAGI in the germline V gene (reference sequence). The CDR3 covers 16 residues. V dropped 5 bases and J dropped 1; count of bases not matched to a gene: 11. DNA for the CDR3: TGTGCCAGCAGTATAAGTAGACAGGGATTTTCCTACGAGCAGTACTTC. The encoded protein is CASSISRQGFSYEQYF.

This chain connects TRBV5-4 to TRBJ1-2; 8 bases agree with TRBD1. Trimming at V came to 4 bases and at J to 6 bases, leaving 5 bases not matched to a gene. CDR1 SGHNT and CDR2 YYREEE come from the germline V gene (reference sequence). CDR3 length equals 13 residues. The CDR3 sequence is CASSPDRENGYTF. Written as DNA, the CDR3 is TGTGCCAGCAGCCCGGACAGGGAAAATGGCTACACCTTC. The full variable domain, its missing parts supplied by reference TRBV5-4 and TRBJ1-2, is ETGVTQSPTHLIKTRGQQVTLRCSSQSGHNTVSWYQQALGQGPQFIFQYYREEENGRGNFPPRFSGLQFPNYSSELNVNALELDDSALYLCASSPDRENGYTFGSGTRLTVV.

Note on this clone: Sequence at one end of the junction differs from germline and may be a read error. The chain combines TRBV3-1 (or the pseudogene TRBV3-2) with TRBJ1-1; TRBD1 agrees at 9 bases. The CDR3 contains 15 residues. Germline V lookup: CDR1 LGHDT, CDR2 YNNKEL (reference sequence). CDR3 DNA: TGTGCCAGCAGCCTTTGGGACAGGGTGAACGCTGAAGCTTTCTTT. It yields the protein CASSLWDRVNAEAFF.

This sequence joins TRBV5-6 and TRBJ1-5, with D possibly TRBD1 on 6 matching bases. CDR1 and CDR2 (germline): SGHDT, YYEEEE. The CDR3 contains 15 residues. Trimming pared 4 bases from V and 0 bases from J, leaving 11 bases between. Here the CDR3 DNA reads TGTGCCAGCAGCCTACAGGGACCTAGCAATCAGCCCCAGCATTTT. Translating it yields CASSLQGPSNQPQHF.